This is a list of T cell receptor beta chains from one sample in a study of CD8 T cells in ankylosing spondylitis. TCRdb reprocessed the 5' RACE reads via MiXCR and lists one record per CDR3 protein. The sample has under 250,000 distinct CDR3 sequences; roughly 8% are singletons. The specimen was blood, either unsorted or a sorted T cell fraction (not recorded which). The receptor source for this set is a female donor with ankylosing spondylitis or in good health (not recorded which). The CDR3 runs from the conserved cysteine through the conserved F or W. Each record gives: J gene, clone size, V gene, D gene, CDR3 DNA, CDR3 protein. The D gene is left open where the match is weak. The size of a clone is reported for some rows only, either as once, few or many, or as a class for expanded clones.

J: TRBJ1-5
size: many
V: TRBV19
D: .
DNA: TGTGCCAGTAGCTCACAGGGAGGTGGTCAGCCCCAGCATTTT
CDR3: CASSSQGGGQPQHF

J: TRBJ1-1
size: many
V: TRBV6-2/TRBV6-3
D: TRBD1
DNA: TGTGCCAGCAGTTACGGGACAGGAGAGGGGACCACGGGCACTGAAGCTTTCTTT
CDR3: CASSYGTGEGTTGTEAFF

J: TRBJ1-6
size: many
V: TRBV9
D: TRBD1
DNA: TGTGCCAGCAGCCTAGGACAGGTGGATTCACCCCTCCACTTT
CDR3: CASSLGQVDSPLHF

J: TRBJ2-3
size: many
V: TRBV5-1
D: .
DNA: TGCGCCAGCAGCCAAGGCGGTAAGGGGGATACGCAGTATTTT
CDR3: CASSQGGKGDTQYF

J: TRBJ1-5
size: many
V: TRBV20-1
D: TRBD1
DNA: TGCAGTGCTAGCAAACAGGGGCAGCCCCAGCATTTT
CDR3: CSASKQGQPQHF

J: TRBJ1-1
size: many
V: TRBV7-8
D: .
DNA: TGTGCCAGCAGCTATGAAACAGGGAACACTGAAGCTTTCTTT
CDR3: CASSYETGNTEAFF

J: TRBJ1-3
size: .
V: TRBV5-4
D: .
DNA: TGTGCCAGCAGCTTGGCACCCGGGAACACCATATATTTT
CDR3: CASSLAPGNTIYF

J: TRBJ2-1
size: many
V: TRBV6-1
D: .
DNA: TGTGCCACCAAGGAGGGTGGGCTAGTTAATGAGCAGTTCTTC
CDR3: CATKEGGLVNEQFF

J: TRBJ2-1
size: many
V: TRBV12-3/TRBV12-4
D: TRBD1
DNA: TGTGCCAGCAGTACCGGGACAGGGAGGAACAATGAGCAGTTCTTC
CDR3: CASSTGTGRNNEQFF

J: TRBJ1-5
size: .
V: TRBV27
D: .
DNA: TGTGCCAGTGGGCCCCTTCAGCCCCAGCATTTT
CDR3: CASGPLQPQHF

J: TRBJ2-1
size: many
V: TRBV5-1
D: .
DNA: TGCGCCAGCAGCTTGGCCGAGGACAATGAGCAGTTCTTC
CDR3: CASSLAEDNEQFF

J: TRBJ2-1
size: many
V: TRBV5-1
D: TRBD2
DNA: TGCGCCAGCAGCCCCTCGGGACTAGCGGGAAGTCTATCCCACAATGAGCAGTTCTTC
CDR3: CASSPSGLAGSLSHNEQFF

J: TRBJ2-5
size: many
V: TRBV5-1
D: TRBD1
DNA: TGCGCCAGCAGCTTGGCCGGACAGGCCCCAGAGACCCAGTACTTC
CDR3: CASSLAGQAPETQYF

J: TRBJ2-1
size: many
V: TRBV20-1
D: TRBD1
DNA: TGCAGTGCGAAGGACAGGGGTACCTACAATGAGCAGTTCTTC
CDR3: CSAKDRGTYNEQFF

J: TRBJ1-5
size: many
V: TRBV18
D: .
DNA: TGTGCCAGCTCACCGACGGGCAATCAGCCCCAGCATTTT
CDR3: CASSPTGNQPQHF

J: TRBJ2-7
size: many
V: TRBV12-3/TRBV12-4
D: .
DNA: TGTGCCAGCAGAACGACAGGTATCTACGAGCAGTACTTC
CDR3: CASRTTGIYEQYF

J: TRBJ2-1
size: many
V: TRBV12-3/TRBV12-4
D: .
DNA: TGTGCCAGCAGCCCGGGAGAGATCTACAATGAGCAGTTCTTC
CDR3: CASSPGEIYNEQFF

J: TRBJ2-4
size: many
V: TRBV4-2
D: TRBD2
DNA: TGTGCCAGCAGCCAAGAAGGGACTGGGGGGGTAGCCAAAAACATTCAGTACTTC
CDR3: CASSQEGTGGVAKNIQYF

J: TRBJ2-1
size: many
V: TRBV2
D: .
DNA: TGTGCCAGCATGGGCGGGCCCTCCTACAATGAGCAGTTCTTC
CDR3: CASMGGPSYNEQFF

J: TRBJ2-3
size: many
V: TRBV9
D: .
DNA: TGTGCCAGCAGCCCCGGGAGTGGACATGCCCTCGTTGATACGCAGTATTTT
CDR3: CASSPGSGHALVDTQYF

J: TRBJ2-7
size: many
V: TRBV7-6
D: .
DNA: TGTGCCAGCAGCCTAAGGTTAACCTACGAGCAGTACTTC
CDR3: CASSLRLTYEQYF

J: TRBJ2-2
size: many
V: TRBV25-1
D: .
DNA: TGTGCCAGCATCGGACAAACTAACACCGGGGAGCTGTTTTTT
CDR3: CASIGQTNTGELFF

J: TRBJ2-7
size: many
V: TRBV20-1
D: .
DNA: TGCAGTGCTCCCCTGCTTACTGCGACGTACTTC
CDR3: CSAPLLTATYF

J: TRBJ2-1
size: many
V: TRBV10-3
D: TRBD2
DNA: TGTGCCATCAGTGAGCCGTGGGGACTAGCGGACTACAATGAGCAGTTCTTC
CDR3: CAISEPWGLADYNEQFF

J: TRBJ2-1
size: many
V: TRBV28
D: .
DNA: TGTGCCAGCAGCTCAACCGGGACCGACTACAATGAGCAGTTCTTC
CDR3: CASSSTGTDYNEQFF

J: TRBJ2-4
size: many
V: TRBV15
D: TRBD2
DNA: TGTGCCACCAGCTCTAGCGGTAGGGAACTCCTCGCCAAAAACATTCAGTACTTC
CDR3: CATSSSGRELLAKNIQYF

J: TRBJ2-1
size: many
V: TRBV7-6
D: TRBD1
DNA: TGTGCCAGCAGCCCGACAGGGGTGAGTGAGCAGTTCTTC
CDR3: CASSPTGVSEQFF

J: TRBJ1-1
size: many
V: TRBV5-1
D: .
DNA: TGCGCCAGCAGTCCCGACAGCTACTACACTGAAGCTTTCTTT
CDR3: CASSPDSYYTEAFF

J: TRBJ2-7
size: many
V: TRBV20-1
D: TRBD2
DNA: TGCAGTGCTAGGGGGTTCGCGCGGGAGGTCAACTACGAGCAGTACTTC
CDR3: CSARGFAREVNYEQYF

J: TRBJ2-3
size: .
V: TRBV7-2
D: .
DNA: TGTGCCAGCAGCCCCCCACGGCTGTACACAGATACGCAGTATTTT
CDR3: CASSPPRLYTDTQYF

J: TRBJ2-1
size: few
V: TRBV4-1
D: .
DNA: TGCGCCAGCAGCCAAGCTAGTAGGGGACCCTCGCAGTTCTTC
CDR3: CASSQASRGPSQFF

J: TRBJ2-7
size: few
V: TRBV7-2
D: TRBD2
DNA: TGTGCCAGCAGCTTTGCTCGGACTAGCGGTTCAGAAACCTACGAGCAGTACTTC
CDR3: CASSFARTSGSETYEQYF

J: TRBJ2-7
size: many
V: TRBV2
D: TRBD1
DNA: TGTGCCAGCAGTGAAGAGAGGTCGGGACAGTCTACCTTC
CDR3: CASSEERSGQSTF